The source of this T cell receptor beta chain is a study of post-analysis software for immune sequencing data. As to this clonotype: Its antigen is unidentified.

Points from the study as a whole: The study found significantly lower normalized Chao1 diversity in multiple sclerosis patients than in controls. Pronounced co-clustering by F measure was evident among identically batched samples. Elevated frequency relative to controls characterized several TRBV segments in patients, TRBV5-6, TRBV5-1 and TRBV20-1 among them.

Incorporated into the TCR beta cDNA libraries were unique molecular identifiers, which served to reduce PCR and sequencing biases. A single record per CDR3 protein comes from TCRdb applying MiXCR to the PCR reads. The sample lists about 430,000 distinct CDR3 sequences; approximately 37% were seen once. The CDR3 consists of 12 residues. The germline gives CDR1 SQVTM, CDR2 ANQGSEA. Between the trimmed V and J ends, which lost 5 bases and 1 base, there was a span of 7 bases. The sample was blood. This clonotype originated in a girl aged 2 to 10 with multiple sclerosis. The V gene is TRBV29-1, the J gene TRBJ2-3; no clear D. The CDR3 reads CSVTNGTDTQYF. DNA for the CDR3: TGCAGCGTTACGAACGGCACAGATACGCAGTATTTT.